This TCR beta chain was found in a study of vaccination and CD4 T cells after COVID-19. Turning to the study itself: A vaccine, either BNT162b2 or mRNA-1273, was given to participants in two doses. The study's findings and limits: For convalescent patients, 304 of the 307 vaccine-specific clones analyzed were classified as spike mono-reactive. Analysis covered relatively few convalescent patients and lacked any early post-infection timepoints.

There are a few counts of this clonotype. The antigen is not known. With the Oncomine TCR Beta short-read assay, DNA from cultured CD4+ T cells was sequenced. Extraction of genomic DNA was performed on cultured CD4+ T cells. TCRdb re-analysed the PCR reads in MiXCR, keeping a single row per CDR3 protein. The sample has 8,000 or so distinct CDR3 sequences; more than 20% are singletons. Treatment in this sample: roughly ten-day PBMC culture with coronavirus spike peptide pools or control peptides (ViraFEST assay). The CDR3 is 15 amino acids. CDR1 is MNHNS and CDR2 is SASEGT in the germline V gene. Between the trimmed V and J ends, which lost 7 bases and 0 bases, there was a span of 15 bases.

This sequence joins TRBV6-1 and TRBJ1-2; D possibly corresponds to TRBD1 (6 bases). The clonotype was recovered from a human donor who had recovered from COVID-19. The sequencing used CD4+ T cells from blood, cultured in vitro, collected after SARS-CoV-2 vaccination. As DNA, the CDR3 is TGTGCCAGCACCGGACAGCCCCGAGCTAACTATGGCTACACCTTC. Translated, it gives CASTGQPRANYGYTF.